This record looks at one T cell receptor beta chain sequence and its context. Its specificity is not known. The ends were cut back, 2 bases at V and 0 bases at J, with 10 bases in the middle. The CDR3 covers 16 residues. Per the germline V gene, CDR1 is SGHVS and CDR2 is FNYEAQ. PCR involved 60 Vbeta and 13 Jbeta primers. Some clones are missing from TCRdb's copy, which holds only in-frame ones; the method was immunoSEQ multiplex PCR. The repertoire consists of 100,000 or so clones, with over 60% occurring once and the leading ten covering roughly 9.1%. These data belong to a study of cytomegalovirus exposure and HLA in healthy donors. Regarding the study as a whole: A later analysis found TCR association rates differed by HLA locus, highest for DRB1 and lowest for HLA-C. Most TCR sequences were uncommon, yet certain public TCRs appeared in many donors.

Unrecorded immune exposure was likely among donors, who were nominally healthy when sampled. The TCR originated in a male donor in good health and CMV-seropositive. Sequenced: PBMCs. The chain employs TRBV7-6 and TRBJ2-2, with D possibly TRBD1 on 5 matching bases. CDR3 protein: CASSLSGLPNTGELFF. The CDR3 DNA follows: TGTGCCAGCAGCTTATCAGGGCTACCGAACACCGGGGAGCTGTTTTTT.